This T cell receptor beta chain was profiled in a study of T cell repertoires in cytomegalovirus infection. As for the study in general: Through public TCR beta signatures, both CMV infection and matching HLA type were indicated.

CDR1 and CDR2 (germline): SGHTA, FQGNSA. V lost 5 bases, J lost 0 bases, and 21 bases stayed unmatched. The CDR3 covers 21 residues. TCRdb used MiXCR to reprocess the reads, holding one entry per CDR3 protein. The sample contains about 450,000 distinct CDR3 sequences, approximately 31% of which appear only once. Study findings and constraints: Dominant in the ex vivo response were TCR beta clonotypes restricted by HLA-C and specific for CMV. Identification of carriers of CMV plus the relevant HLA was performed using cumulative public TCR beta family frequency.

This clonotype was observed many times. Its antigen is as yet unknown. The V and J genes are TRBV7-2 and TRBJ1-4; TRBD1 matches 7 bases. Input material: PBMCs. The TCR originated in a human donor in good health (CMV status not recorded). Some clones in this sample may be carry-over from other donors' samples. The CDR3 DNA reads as TGTGCCAGCAGCGCCATTATGCGCCGGGACAGAAATCTTGCAACTAATGAAAAACTGTTTTTT. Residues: CASSAIMRRDRNLATNEKLFF.